This entry lists 28 T cell receptor beta chains sequenced from one sample in a study of blood T cell repertoires in COVID-19. The assay was immunoSEQ multiplex PCR, and TCRdb's table has in-frame clones only and misses some. The sample lists roughly 67,000 clones, over 75% occurring once. The source material was peripheral blood. These receptors came from a man aged 45-65 years with acute or convalescent COVID-19.

The V and J genes are TRBV4-1 and TRBJ2-3, with D tentatively TRBD1 (6 bases). From germline, CDR1 is MGHRA and CDR2 YSYEKL. The CDR3 contains 15 residues. Trimming left V 1 base short and J 5 bases short, with 13 bases between. The CDR3 DNA sequence: TGCGCCAGCAGCCAAGTTTCAGGGGCTGAAGATACGCAGTATTTT. It yields the protein CASSQVSGAEDTQYF.

V is TRBV4-2 and J is TRBJ2-3; 8 nucleotides align to TRBD1. The V and J ends lost 1 base and 5 bases, in that order; junction bases with no gene match: 8. There are 16 residues in the CDR3. Germline CDR1 LGHNA, CDR2 YNFKEQ. The DNA for the CDR3 is TGTGCCAGCAGCCAAGGTAGCAGGGGGCGGGAAGATACGCAGTATTTT. It yields the protein CASSQGSRGREDTQYF.

The chain recombines TRBV6-5 with TRBJ1-2; D possibly corresponds to TRBD1 (5 bases). Trimming removed 5 bases at V and 0 bases at J, with 7 bases between. This CDR3 has 13 residues. The germline V gene has CDR1 MNHEY and CDR2 SVGAGI. The CDR3 sequence: CASSRTPNYGYTF. Written as DNA, the CDR3 is TGTGCCAGCAGTCGGACACCTAACTATGGCTACACCTTC.

This clone was observed a few times. The chain joins TRBV11-2 to TRBJ1-6; TRBD1 is a possible D gene (6 bases). The CDR3 contains 18 residues. Per germline, CDR1 SGHAT and CDR2 FQNNGV. V was cut by 5 bases and J by 0 bases, with 17 bases left in between. The CDR3 DNA sequence: TGTGCCAGCAGCCCTAGTGGGGGCCCAGGCTCCTATAATTCACCCCTCCACTTT. Translating it yields CASSPSGGPGSYNSPLHF.

The V and J genes are TRBV5-1 and TRBJ2-2; TRBD2 might be the D (5 bases). Germline CDR1 SGHRS, CDR2 YFSETQ. The CDR3 spans 13 residues. Deletions cut 6 bases from V and 5 bases from J, with 11 bases between. The CDR3: CASTPGLTGELFF. The CDR3 region has the DNA TGCGCCAGCACCCCCGGACTTACCGGGGAGCTGTTTTTT.

This chain uses TRBV6-6 with TRBJ1-6; 10 bases align to TRBD1. Germline CDR1 reads MNHNY; CDR2 reads SVGAGI (reference sequence). The CDR3 is made up of 12 amino acids. V shed 8 bases and J 8 bases; nucleotides not matched to a gene: 0. The CDR3 bases are TGTGCCAGCGGGACAGGGGATTCACCCCTCCACTTT. Its translation: CASGTGDSPLHF.

The gene calls are TRBV10-1 and TRBJ2-3; 7 bases align to TRBD2. The J segment lost 6 bases and the V segment lost 8 bases, leaving 20 bases of the junction unmatched. The CDR3 contains 17 residues. Germline assignment: CDR1 WNHNN and CDR2 SYGVQD (reference sequence). The CDR3 nucleotides read TGCGCCAGCTCGCAGACGATGGCTAGCGGATACTCTGATACGCAGTATTTT. Translating it yields CASSQTMASGYSDTQYF.

This CDR3 reads CASSPQETQYF. CDR3 bases: TGTGCCAGCAGCCCTCAAGAGACCCAGTACTTC. This chain links TRBV11-2 with TRBJ2-5; D call uncertain. The V gene lost 5 bases and the J gene lost 2 bases, with 3 bases spanning the gap. The CDR3 contains 11 residues. Germline values: CDR1 SGHAT, CDR2 FQNNGV.

In its sample, this clone was seen a few times. The chain employs TRBV5-4 and TRBJ1-2; 7 bases are shared with TRBD1. Germline CDR1 is SGHNT and CDR2 is YYREEE (reference sequence). The CDR3 has 16 residues. V dropped 2 bases and J dropped 0; count of bases not matched to a gene: 7. The CDR3 nucleotides read TGTGCCAGCAGCTTAATCTGGACAGGAACTAACTATGGCTACACCTTC. Translated: CASSLIWTGTNYGYTF.

This clone was seen once. V usage is TRBV5-4 and J usage is TRBJ1-4; D call uncertain. The CDR3 extends over 15 amino acids. V lost 0 bases, J lost 0 bases, and 6 bases lay in between. Germline V gene sequence: CDR1 SGHNT, CDR2 YYREEE (reference sequence). CDR3 in amino acids: CASSLGGTTNEKLFF. For the CDR3, the DNA is TGTGCCAGCAGCTTGGGAGGGACAACTAATGAAAAACTGTTTTTT. The full variable domain, rest sourced from reference TRBV5-4 and TRBJ1-4, is ETGVTQSPTHLIKTRGQQVTLRCSSQSGHNTVSWYQQALGQGPQFIFQYYREEENGRGNFPPRFSGLQFPNYSSELNVNALELDDSALYLCASSLGGTTNEKLFFGSGTQLSVL.

This sequence joins TRBV6-4 and TRBJ1-6; tentatively, D is TRBD1 (5 bases). The V end was cut by 1 base, the J end by 8 bases, with 18 bases between. The length of the CDR3 is 17 residues. Germline values: CDR1 MRHNA, CDR2 SNTAGT. CDR3 DNA sequence: TGTGCCAGCAGTGACTGCACCAAGACAGCCAGATATTCACCCCTCCACTTT. Its protein product is CASSDCTKTARYSPLHF.

This chain uses TRBV10-2 with TRBJ1-6, with D possibly matching TRBD1 (6 bases). CDR3 size: 15 residues. Germline V lookup: CDR1 WSHSY, CDR2 SAAADI. V lost 6 bases and J lost 3, with 12 bases in between. The CDR3 bases are TGCGCCAGCAGCCTCGCAGGGGACTATAATTCACCCCTCCACTTT. It yields the protein CASSLAGDYNSPLHF.

The V and J genes are TRBV7-9 and TRBJ2-7; perhaps TRBD1 as D (5 bases). CDR1 and CDR2 from the germline V gene are SEHNR and FQNEAQ (reference sequence). CDR3 size: 15 residues. The V gene lost 5 bases and the J gene lost 1 base, with 15 bases spanning the gap. The CDR3 protein is CASSGGAEVSYEQYF. DNA of the CDR3: TGTGCCAGCAGCGGTGGGGCAGAAGTTTCCTACGAGCAGTACTTC.

This sequence joins TRBV5-1 and TRBJ1-6, with a weak D call TRBD1 (6 bases). The CDR3 is made up of 17 amino acids. V lost 1 base, J lost 7 bases, and 18 bases lay in between. Germline CDR1 reads SGHRS; CDR2 reads YFSETQ. The CDR3 region is CASSLPRGGATNSPLHF. The CDR3 DNA reads TGCGCCAGCAGCTTGCCCCGGGGGGGGGCGACGAATTCACCCCTCCACTTT.

The gene calls are TRBV3-1 (or the pseudogene TRBV3-2) and TRBJ2-5; 10 bases fit TRBD2. The V gene's germline CDR1 is LGHDT and CDR2 YNNKEL (reference sequence). J lost 4 bases, V lost 1 base, and 0 bases had no gene match. This CDR3 is 14 amino acids long. In nucleotides, the CDR3 is TGTGCCAGCAGCCAAGGACTAGCGGGAGAGACCCAGTACTTC. Translated: CASSQGLAGETQYF.

Only one count was recorded for this clone. In DNA form, the CDR3 reads TGTGCGGTGGGACAGCGTAATGAAAAACTGTTTTTT. Its protein is CAVGQRNEKLFF. V gene TRBV19 combines with J gene TRBJ1-4; 7 bases match TRBD1. The CDR3 has 12 residues. From germline, CDR1 is LNHDA and CDR2 SQIVND (reference sequence).

This chain joins TRBV19 and TRBJ1-1, with TRBD1 as a possible D gene (5 bases). This CDR3 has 16 amino acids. The V and J ends lost 0 bases and 6 bases respectively, with 17 bases between them. Germline CDR1 LNHDA, CDR2 SQIVND (reference sequence). DNA for the CDR3: TGTGCCAGTAGTATAGAGGGGCTGACGCCTGGCCCTGAAGCTTTCTTT. This gives the protein CASSIEGLTPGPEAFF.

CDR3 sequence reads: CATSDGQGGGYTF. CDR3 nucleotides: TGTGCCACCAGTGATGGACAGGGTGGAGGCTACACCTTC. The chain carries TRBV24-1 and TRBJ1-2; the match to TRBD1 covers 8 bases. The CDR3 loop spans 13 amino acids. V lost 3 bases, J lost 8 bases, and 4 bases stayed unmatched. Germline assignment: CDR1 KGHDR and CDR2 SFDVKD.

A few counts support this clone. V is TRBV20-1 and J is TRBJ2-3, with TRBD2 matching over 14 bases. Germline V gene data show CDR1 as DFQATT and CDR2 as SNEGSKA (reference sequence). CDR3 length: 16 residues. Trimming at V came to 3 bases and at J to 4 bases, leaving 6 bases not matched to a gene. In nucleotides, the CDR3 is TGCAGTGCTAGTGGACTAGCGGGGGGAGTGGCAGATACGCAGTATTTT. This sequence encodes CSASGLAGGVADTQYF.

The chain recombines TRBV27 with TRBJ2-1, with D tentatively TRBD1 (6 bases). Trimming took off 2 bases at V and 10 bases at J, with 9 bases between the two ends. Germline CDR1 MNHEY, CDR2 SMNVEV (reference sequence). The CDR3 loop spans 12 amino acids. The DNA for the CDR3 is TGTGCCAGCAGTTTAAGAGGGACAGAGCAGTTCTTC. Residues: CASSLRGTEQFF.

This clone was recorded once. The rearrangement uses TRBV5-6 and TRBJ2-3; tentatively, D is TRBD1 (9 bases). The CDR3 is 16 amino acids. Germline V CDR1 and CDR2: SGHDT, YYEEEE. V gave up 0 bases and J gave up 5 bases, with 16 bases separating them. CDR3 residues: CASSLVAGGQGDTQYF. Here the CDR3 DNA reads TGTGCCAGCAGCTTGGTTGCGGGGGGACAGGGAGATACGCAGTATTTT.

The chain links TRBV4-1 to TRBJ1-3; TRBD1 aligns across 7 bases. The CDR3 has 16 amino acids. Germline V gene data show CDR1 as MGHRA and CDR2 as YSYEKL. V gave up 4 bases and J gave up 0 bases; unmatched junction bases: 6. CDR3 protein: CASSRATGDSGNTIYF. In DNA form, the CDR3 reads TGCGCCAGCAGCCGAGCCACAGGGGACTCTGGAAACACCATATATTTT.

J is TRBJ2-7 and V is TRBV7-8; D possibly corresponds to TRBD1 (6 bases). Between the trimmed V and J ends, which lost 6 bases and 6 bases, there was a span of 15 bases. This CDR3 is built from 13 residues. Germline V lookup: CDR1 SGHVS, CDR2 FQNEAQ. CDR3 sequence: CASSSTPTGEQYF. Here the CDR3 DNA reads TGTGCCAGCAGTTCTACACCGACAGGCGAGCAGTACTTC.

The chain couples TRBV6-1 to TRBJ1-2; the D gene is possibly TRBD1 (5 bases). This CDR3 spans 13 amino acids. Germline assignment: CDR1 MNHNS and CDR2 SASEGT. V was trimmed by 5 bases and J by 0 bases, leaving 7 bases between them. CDR3 in amino acids: CASSLTANYGYTF. The CDR3 DNA reads TGTGCCAGCAGTTTGACAGCTAACTATGGCTACACCTTC.

The gene calls are TRBV7-6 and TRBJ2-3; 8 bases match TRBD2. V dropped 5 bases and J dropped 5; count of bases not matched to a gene: 6. CDR1 is SGHVS and CDR2 is FNYEAQ in the germline V gene. The CDR3 extends over 14 amino acids. The CDR3 region has the DNA TGTGCCAGCAGCCCCCCTCTAGCGGGAGATACGCAGTATTTT. It encodes CASSPPLAGDTQYF.

The chain carries TRBV2 and TRBJ2-2; a weak D match, TRBD2 (7 bases). Germline assignment: CDR1 SNHLY and CDR2 FYNNEI. Trimming removed 5 bases at V and 5 bases at J, with 15 bases between. This CDR3 is 15 amino acids long. The CDR3 spells CASSSAGASTGELFF. The CDR3 DNA reads TGTGCCAGCAGTTCGGCGGGGGCAAGTACCGGGGAGCTGTTTTTT.

V usage is TRBV9 and J usage is TRBJ2-3; no clear D. V dropped 0 bases and J dropped 0 bases, with 8 bases sitting between them. The germline V gene has CDR1 SGDLS and CDR2 YYNGEE. The CDR3 totals 15 residues. The CDR3 spells CASSVAPSSTDTQYF. In nucleotides, the CDR3 is TGTGCCAGCAGCGTAGCTCCCTCTAGCACAGATACGCAGTATTTT.

The rearrangement joins TRBV5-4 to TRBJ2-1; D is possibly TRBD2 (7 bases). V lost 4 bases to trimming and J lost 8 bases, with 22 bases between them. CDR1 and CDR2 from the germline V gene are SGHNT and YYREEE (reference sequence). The CDR3 spans 16 residues. The CDR3 loop is CASSRRSGGLGDEQFF. CDR3 sequence (DNA): TGTGCCAGCAGCCGACGCTCGGGGGGCCTGGGGGATGAGCAGTTCTTC.